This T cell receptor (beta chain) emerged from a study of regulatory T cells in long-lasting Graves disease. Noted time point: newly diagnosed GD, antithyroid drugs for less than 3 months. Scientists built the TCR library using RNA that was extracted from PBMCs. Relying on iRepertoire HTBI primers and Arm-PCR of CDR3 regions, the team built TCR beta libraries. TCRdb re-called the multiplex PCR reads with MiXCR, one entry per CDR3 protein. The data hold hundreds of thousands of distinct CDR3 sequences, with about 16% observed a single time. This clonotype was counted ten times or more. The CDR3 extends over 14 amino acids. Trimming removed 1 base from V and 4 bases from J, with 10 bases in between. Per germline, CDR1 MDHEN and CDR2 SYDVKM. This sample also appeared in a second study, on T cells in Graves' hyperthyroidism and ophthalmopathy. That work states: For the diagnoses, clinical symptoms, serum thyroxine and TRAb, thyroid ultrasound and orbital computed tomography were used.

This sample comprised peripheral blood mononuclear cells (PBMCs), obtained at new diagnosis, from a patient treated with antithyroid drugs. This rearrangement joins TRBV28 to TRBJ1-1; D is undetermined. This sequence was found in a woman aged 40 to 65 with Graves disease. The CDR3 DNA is TGTGCCAGCAGTTTATTGGTAGGGAGCACTGAAGCTTTCTTT. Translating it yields CASSLLVGSTEAFF.